The 16 T cell receptor beta chains presented below share a single source sample, sequenced in a study of radiotherapy plus CTLA-4 blockade in lung cancer. Assay used: immunoSEQ multiplex PCR; TCRdb lists only in-frame clones, some missing. This sample carries roughly 97,000 clones, roughly 79% of them seen once, and the ten largest clones take roughly 2.8%. The sample consisted of peripheral blood, taken from a patient treated with radiotherapy plus ipilimumab. The receptors come from a human donor with non-small cell lung cancer who had a partial response to radiotherapy plus ipilimumab. Some clones in this sample may be carry-over from other donors' samples.

The CDR3 sequence is CASSPGPVGPQHF. In DNA, the CDR3 is TGTGCCAGCTCACCAGGGCCTGTGGGGCCCCAGCATTTT. The V gene is TRBV18, the J gene TRBJ1-5; D unresolved. Trimming pared 2 bases from V and 9 bases from J, leaving 11 bases between. Germline V gives CDR1 KGHSH, CDR2 LQKENI. The CDR3 consists of 13 residues.

CDR3 DNA: TGTGCCAGCAGCCAATTCCCGGGACTAGCGGGGGGGGAGCTGTTTTTT. The encoded protein is CASSQFPGLAGGELFF. V is TRBV7-6 and J is TRBJ2-2, with 13 positions matching TRBD2. CDR1 is SGHVS, CDR2 FNYEAQ, per germline. The CDR3 sequence is 16 residues long. The V gene end was trimmed by 5 bases and the J gene end by 8 bases; junction bases not matched to a gene: 8. Looking up the rest from reference TRBV7-6 and TRBJ2-2 gives the full variable domain: GAGVSQSPRYKVTKRGQDVALRCDPISGHVSLYWYRQALGQGPEFLTYFNYEAQQDKSGLPNDRFSAERPEGSISTLTIQRTEQRDSAMYRCASSQFPGLAGGELFFGEGSRLTVL.

This clone was observed once. CDR3 residues: CTSSQDGDRRIAKNIQYF. CDR3 nucleotide sequence: TGCACCAGCAGCCAAGATGGAGACAGGAGGATAGCCAAAAACATTCAGTACTTC. The rearrangement uses TRBV1 and TRBJ2-4; the D call TRBD1 from the table was never checked on the DNA. TRBV1 represents a pseudogene. This CDR3 has 18 amino acids.

This chain links TRBV14 with TRBJ2-3, with D unresolved. V was pared by 1 base and J by 6 bases, with 17 bases between. CDR1 is SGHDN and CDR2 is FVKESK in the germline V gene. CDR3 length: 16 amino acids. This chain's CDR3 is CASSQVAIPAVDTQYF. In nucleotides, the CDR3 is TGTGCCAGCAGCCAAGTGGCCATCCCCGCGGTGGATACGCAGTATTTT.

The chain is built from TRBV18 and TRBJ1-5; D is unclear. V lost 5 bases to trimming and J lost 2 bases, with 4 bases between them. The CDR3 loop spans 12 amino acids. Looked up from germline, CDR1 is KGHSH and CDR2 is LQKENI. The CDR3 nucleotides read TGTGCCAGCTCATCGGGCAATCAGCCCCAGCATTTT. Residues: CASSSGNQPQHF.

This chain links TRBV4-2 with TRBJ2-3, with a tentative D call TRBD2 (5 bases). The V gene's germline CDR1 is LGHNA and CDR2 YNFKEQ. Trimming shortened V by 0 bases and J by 6 bases, and 13 bases separated the two germline ends. The CDR3 sequence is 15 residues long. CDR3 amino acids: CASSQDGAEVDTQYF. The CDR3 DNA reads TGTGCCAGCAGCCAAGACGGCGCGGAGGTTGATACGCAGTATTTT.

This chain links TRBV19 with TRBJ1-5, with D possibly matching TRBD1 (5 bases). Germline CDR1 is LNHDA and CDR2 is SQIVND (reference sequence). This CDR3 is 17 amino acids long. The V end lost 1 base, the J end lost 2 bases, and 15 bases lay between the germline ends. The CDR3 is CASSIGGAPEGNQPQHF. CDR3 sequence (DNA): TGTGCCAGTAGTATAGGGGGCGCACCTGAGGGCAATCAGCCCCAGCATTTT. The full variable domain, in which reference TRBV19 and TRBJ1-5 provide the parts outside the CDR3, is DGGITQSPKYLFRKEGQNVTLSCEQNLNHDAMYWYRQDPGQGLRLIYYSQIVNDFQKGDIAEGYSVSREKKESFPLTVTSAQKNPTAFYLCASSIGGAPEGNQPQHFGDGTRLSIL.

The chain is built from TRBV11-2 and TRBJ1-6; 9 bases map to TRBD1. The CDR3 length is 15 residues. The germline V gene has CDR1 SGHAT and CDR2 FQNNGV. V shed 5 bases, J shed 6 bases, and the junction held 5 bases outside the gene matches. CDR3 coding DNA: TGTGCCAGCAGCATCGGGACAGGGATTAATTCACCCCTCCACTTT. This sequence encodes CASSIGTGINSPLHF.

The chain recombines TRBV5-4 with TRBJ1-6; perhaps TRBD1 as D (6 bases). V dropped 3 bases and J dropped 7 bases, with 17 bases sitting between them. From germline, CDR1 is SGHNT and CDR2 YYREEE (reference sequence). This CDR3 region has 16 residues. DNA of the CDR3: TGTGCCAGCAGCTGGGGAAGTGGGCAGGGGAATTCACCCCTCCACTTT. This encodes CASSWGSGQGNSPLHF. Full variable domain (remainder filled in from reference TRBV5-4 and TRBJ1-6): ETGVTQSPTHLIKTRGQQVTLRCSSQSGHNTVSWYQQALGQGPQFIFQYYREEENGRGNFPPRFSGLQFPNYSSELNVNALELDDSALYLCASSWGSGQGNSPLHFGNGTRLTVT.

Of note for this clone: One end of the junction fails to match germline, which may point to a read error. Other DNA variants within this sample encode the same CDR3. This chain uses TRBV6-5 with TRBJ2-7; 8 nucleotides line up with TRBD2. CDR3 length: 15 amino acids. Germline V gene lookup returns CDR1 MNHEY and CDR2 SVGAGI. The CDR3 protein is CASRGGGGPDYEQYF. Here the CDR3 DNA reads TGTGCCAGCAGGGGGGGCGGGGGGCCGGACTACGAACAGTACTTC.

The genes are TRBV18 and TRBJ1-3, with 7 bases that match TRBD1. The CDR3 is 18 residues long. Unmatched junction bases numbered 12, after V lost 4 bases and J lost 0 bases. CDR1 is KGHSH and CDR2 is LQKENI in the germline V gene. CDR3 bases: TGTGCCAGCTCACACCAACCCTCAGGGGGTTACTCTGGAAACACCATATATTTT. Translation: CASSHQPSGGYSGNTIYF. Supplemented by reference TRBV18 and TRBJ1-3, the full variable domain reads NAGVMQNPRHLVRRRGQEARLRCSPMKGHSHVYWYRQLPEEGLKFMVYLQKENIIDESGMPKERFSAEFPKEGPSILRIQQVVRGDSAAYFCASSHQPSGGYSGNTIYFGEGSWLTVV.

The genes are TRBV19 and TRBJ1-5; D perhaps matches TRBD1 (5 bases). Trimming left V 6 bases short and J 6 bases short, with 15 bases between. Germline V gives CDR1 LNHDA, CDR2 SQIVND (reference sequence). The CDR3 covers 14 residues. CDR3 coding DNA: TGTGCCAGTAGGGAGTCAGGGTTCGGTCAGCCCCAGCATTTT. Amino acids: CASRESGFGQPQHF.

The V gene is TRBV5-1, the J gene TRBJ2-1; 7 bases map to TRBD1. The CDR3 covers 14 residues. CDR1 and CDR2 (germline): SGHRS, YFSETQ. Unmatched junction bases numbered 5, after V lost 8 bases and J lost 0 bases. The CDR3 sequence is CASNRDSSYNEQFF. In DNA, the CDR3 is TGCGCCAGTAACCGGGACAGCTCCTACAATGAGCAGTTCTTC.

This chain connects TRBV28 to TRBJ2-3; 7 nucleotides agree with TRBD1. Losses at the gene ends were 6 bases for V and 1 base for J; bases not matched to a gene: 13. Germline-derived CDR1 and CDR2 are MDHEN and SYDVKM. The CDR3 totals 17 residues. The CDR3 region is CASRPPGQPTGTDTQYF. Here the CDR3 DNA reads TGTGCCAGCAGACCTCCGGGACAGCCGACGGGCACAGATACGCAGTATTTT.

The chain combines TRBV7-6 with TRBJ2-5; 12 positions agree with TRBD2. This CDR3 is 19 amino acids long. The germline gives CDR1 SGHVS, CDR2 FNYEAQ. The junction had 15 bases not matched to a gene; V was cut back by 5 bases and J by 2 bases. The CDR3 loop reads CASSALPQTSGRFQETQYF. The DNA of the CDR3 is TGTGCCAGCAGCGCACTCCCACAGACTAGCGGGAGATTTCAAGAGACCCAGTACTTC.

The rearrangement links TRBV4-1 to TRBJ2-7, with 11 bases fitting TRBD2. The CDR3 has 15 amino acids. Germline V CDR1 and CDR2: MGHRA, YSYEKL. Unmatched junction bases numbered 3, after V lost 3 bases and J lost 2 bases. The CDR3 protein is CASSHPTSGAYEQYF. The CDR3 DNA is TGCGCCAGCAGCCACCCGACTAGCGGGGCCTACGAGCAGTACTTC.